This T cell receptor (beta chain) was observed in a study of blood T cell repertoires in COVID-19. Study background: COVID-19 samples collected from the United States, Italy and Spain covered acute and convalescent phases. The analysed material was cDNA or gDNA that came from T cells, B-cell-depleted T cells, or PBMCs.

Trimming removed 3 bases at V and 8 bases at J, with 13 bases between. This CDR3 region has 13 residues. As processed by the authors: The assay estimated nucleated cells by amplifying reference gene primers. Some clones are missing from TCRdb's copy, which holds only in-frame ones; the method was immunoSEQ multiplex PCR. That table supplies the V and J calls and clone size; D and trimming were determined from the DNA. This sample has 80,000 or so clones; 89% occur once, and the top ten carry about 2%. The rearrangement joins TRBV12-3 or TRBV12-4 to TRBJ1-2; D is unresolved. The source is a man in his fifties with acute or convalescent COVID-19. The sample comprised peripheral blood. In DNA form, the CDR3 reads TGTGCCAGCAGTTTTTGGGTTAGCTACGGCTACACCTTC. Protein sequence: CASSFWVSYGYTF.